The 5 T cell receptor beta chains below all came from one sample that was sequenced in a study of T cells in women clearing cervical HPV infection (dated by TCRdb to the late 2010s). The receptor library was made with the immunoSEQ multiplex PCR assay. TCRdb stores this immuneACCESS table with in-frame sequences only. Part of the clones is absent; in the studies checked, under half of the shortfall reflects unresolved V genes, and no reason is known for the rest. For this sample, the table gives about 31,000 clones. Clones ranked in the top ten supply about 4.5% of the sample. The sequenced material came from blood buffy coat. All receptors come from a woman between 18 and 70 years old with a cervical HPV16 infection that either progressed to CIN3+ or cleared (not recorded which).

The sequenced CDR3 bases are TGTGCCAGCAGCCTACGGGGGGAAACGGGGGGC. The encoded protein is CASSLRGETGG. The CDR3 reads in full as CASSLRGETGGYTF. This chain joins TRBV7-2 and TRBJ1-2; maybe TRBD1 (5 bases). Coverage ceases 3 residues before the CDR3 finishes, and the germline J gene fills in the end. The CDR3 covers 14 residues. Germline CDR1 is SGHTA and CDR2 is FQGNSA.

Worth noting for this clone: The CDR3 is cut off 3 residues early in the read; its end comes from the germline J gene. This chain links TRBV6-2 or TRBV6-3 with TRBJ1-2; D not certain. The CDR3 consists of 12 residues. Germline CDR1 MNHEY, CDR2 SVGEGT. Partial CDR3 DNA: TGTGCCAGCAGTCCATCAACAGATACC. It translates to CASSPSTDT. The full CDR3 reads CASSPSTDTYTF.

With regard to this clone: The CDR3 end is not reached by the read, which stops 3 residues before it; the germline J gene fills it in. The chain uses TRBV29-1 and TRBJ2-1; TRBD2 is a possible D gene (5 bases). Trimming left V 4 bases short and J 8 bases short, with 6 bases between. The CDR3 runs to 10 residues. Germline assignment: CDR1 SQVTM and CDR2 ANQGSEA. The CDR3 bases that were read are TGCAGCGTTGGTAGCGATGAG. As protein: CSVGSDE. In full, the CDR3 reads CSVGSDEQFF.

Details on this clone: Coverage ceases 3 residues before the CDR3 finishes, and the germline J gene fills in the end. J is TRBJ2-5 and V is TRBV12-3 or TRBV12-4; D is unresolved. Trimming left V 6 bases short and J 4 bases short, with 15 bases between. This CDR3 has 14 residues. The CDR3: CASSSGLSAETQYF. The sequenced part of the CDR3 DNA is TGTGCCAGCAGCTCCGGGTTATCGGCAGAGACC.

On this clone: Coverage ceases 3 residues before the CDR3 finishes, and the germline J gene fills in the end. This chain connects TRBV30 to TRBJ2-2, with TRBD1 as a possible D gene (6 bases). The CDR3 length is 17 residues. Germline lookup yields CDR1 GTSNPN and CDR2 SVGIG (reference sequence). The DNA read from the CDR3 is TGTGCCTGGAGTATAACGCGGACAGCGCCAACTAATGAAAAG. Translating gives CAWSITRTAPTNEK. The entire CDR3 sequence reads CAWSITRTAPTNEKLFF.